Included here is one TCR beta chain sequence, with context. This clone's antigen is unknown. Per-nucleotide qualities are absent, and no much larger clonotype sits a single base away. The immunoSEQ assay amplified TCRB CDR3 regions from 1.5 to 2.5 micrograms of genomic DNA, or from all available DNA when less than that amount was available. Multiplex PCR used 60 forward primers for TCR V beta segments and 13 reverse primers for J beta segments. To estimate the number of reads per starting template, synthetic control templates were added to each sample at limiting dilution. Reads of 87 bp were generated by sequencing on the Illumina HiSeq System. On the study's bioinformatics: To remove PCR and sequencing errors, closely related sequences were merged with a nearest neighbor algorithm. TCR overlap was measured as the percentage of unique tumor TCR beta sequences also present in the same patient's peripheral blood. TCRdb limited this immuneACCESS table to in-frame rearrangements with V and J called. A share of clones is missing; checked studies link under half to unresolved V genes, and the rest is unexplained. V, J and clone size are taken as reported in that table, and D and trimming were inferred from the DNA itself. Recorded for this sample are some 10,000 clones; 81% of them occurred a single time. The ten largest clones represent about 38% of the sample.

These data are taken from a study of glioma-infiltrating T cells after dendritic cell vaccination (dated by TCRdb to about 2016). Study-wide context: A cohort of about 15 glioblastoma patients from Phase I and II dendritic cell vaccination trials was included, of whom 9 were newly diagnosed and 6 had recurrent disease. Each patient was given three intradermal dendritic cell vaccine injections, spaced two weeks apart, in the arm below the axilla. The vaccine consisted of monocyte-derived dendritic cells cultured less than nine days with IL-4 and GM-CSF, then pulsed overnight with autologous tumor lysate. In glioblastoma patients vaccinated with dendritic cells, deep sequencing of TCR beta CDR3 regions served to measure the amount of tumor-infiltrating lymphocytes and to compare repertoires between tumor and blood. Patients received autologous tumor lysate-pulsed dendritic cell vaccination between the early 2000s and the early 2010s. TCR sequencing metrics, including TIL content and tumor-blood repertoire overlap, were correlated with survival after dendritic cell vaccination.

The time point label for this specimen denotes: after dendritic cell vaccination, including at tumor progression/relapse. Selection of patients required sufficient residual fresh-frozen tumor tissue and over two years of available survival data. None of the glioblastoma patients carried an isocitrate dehydrogenase mutation, although molecular status otherwise varied. PBMC were collected before vaccination, two weeks after the third vaccination, and at tumor progression if tumor progression occurred. The Qiagen DNeasy Blood extraction Kit was used to extract genomic DNA. What the authors observed across the whole study: After dendritic cell vaccination, a higher estimated pretreatment TIL content predicted longer time to progression and overall survival. The three-group TCR overlap response model was described as speculative and requiring prospective validation. No direct relationship between TCR clonality and survival was found, suggesting that a diverse polyclonal response may matter. The cohort was small and heterogeneous, few patients had complete blood and tumor sets, and even fewer had initial-recurrent tumor pairs.

CDR1 is given as SGHRS and CDR2 as YFSETQ, both from the germline V gene. From cysteine to phenylalanine, the CDR3 is 17 amino acids long. Of all the DNA, just the CDR3 is kept, 51 bases in frame from base 1. The V end gives up 0 bases and the J end 2 bases, leaving 9 bases in the junction not matched to a gene. This receptor was taken from a human donor with glioblastoma. The sample was blood, taken after dendritic cell vaccination. The rearranged chain carries TRBV5-1 and TRBJ2-7; 9 middle bases align to TRBD2. The CDR3 in this case is CASSLAASGAGPYEQYF. Read as DNA, the sequence is TGCGCCAGCAGCTTGGCGGCTAGCGGGGCAGGGCCCTACGAGCAGTACTTC.